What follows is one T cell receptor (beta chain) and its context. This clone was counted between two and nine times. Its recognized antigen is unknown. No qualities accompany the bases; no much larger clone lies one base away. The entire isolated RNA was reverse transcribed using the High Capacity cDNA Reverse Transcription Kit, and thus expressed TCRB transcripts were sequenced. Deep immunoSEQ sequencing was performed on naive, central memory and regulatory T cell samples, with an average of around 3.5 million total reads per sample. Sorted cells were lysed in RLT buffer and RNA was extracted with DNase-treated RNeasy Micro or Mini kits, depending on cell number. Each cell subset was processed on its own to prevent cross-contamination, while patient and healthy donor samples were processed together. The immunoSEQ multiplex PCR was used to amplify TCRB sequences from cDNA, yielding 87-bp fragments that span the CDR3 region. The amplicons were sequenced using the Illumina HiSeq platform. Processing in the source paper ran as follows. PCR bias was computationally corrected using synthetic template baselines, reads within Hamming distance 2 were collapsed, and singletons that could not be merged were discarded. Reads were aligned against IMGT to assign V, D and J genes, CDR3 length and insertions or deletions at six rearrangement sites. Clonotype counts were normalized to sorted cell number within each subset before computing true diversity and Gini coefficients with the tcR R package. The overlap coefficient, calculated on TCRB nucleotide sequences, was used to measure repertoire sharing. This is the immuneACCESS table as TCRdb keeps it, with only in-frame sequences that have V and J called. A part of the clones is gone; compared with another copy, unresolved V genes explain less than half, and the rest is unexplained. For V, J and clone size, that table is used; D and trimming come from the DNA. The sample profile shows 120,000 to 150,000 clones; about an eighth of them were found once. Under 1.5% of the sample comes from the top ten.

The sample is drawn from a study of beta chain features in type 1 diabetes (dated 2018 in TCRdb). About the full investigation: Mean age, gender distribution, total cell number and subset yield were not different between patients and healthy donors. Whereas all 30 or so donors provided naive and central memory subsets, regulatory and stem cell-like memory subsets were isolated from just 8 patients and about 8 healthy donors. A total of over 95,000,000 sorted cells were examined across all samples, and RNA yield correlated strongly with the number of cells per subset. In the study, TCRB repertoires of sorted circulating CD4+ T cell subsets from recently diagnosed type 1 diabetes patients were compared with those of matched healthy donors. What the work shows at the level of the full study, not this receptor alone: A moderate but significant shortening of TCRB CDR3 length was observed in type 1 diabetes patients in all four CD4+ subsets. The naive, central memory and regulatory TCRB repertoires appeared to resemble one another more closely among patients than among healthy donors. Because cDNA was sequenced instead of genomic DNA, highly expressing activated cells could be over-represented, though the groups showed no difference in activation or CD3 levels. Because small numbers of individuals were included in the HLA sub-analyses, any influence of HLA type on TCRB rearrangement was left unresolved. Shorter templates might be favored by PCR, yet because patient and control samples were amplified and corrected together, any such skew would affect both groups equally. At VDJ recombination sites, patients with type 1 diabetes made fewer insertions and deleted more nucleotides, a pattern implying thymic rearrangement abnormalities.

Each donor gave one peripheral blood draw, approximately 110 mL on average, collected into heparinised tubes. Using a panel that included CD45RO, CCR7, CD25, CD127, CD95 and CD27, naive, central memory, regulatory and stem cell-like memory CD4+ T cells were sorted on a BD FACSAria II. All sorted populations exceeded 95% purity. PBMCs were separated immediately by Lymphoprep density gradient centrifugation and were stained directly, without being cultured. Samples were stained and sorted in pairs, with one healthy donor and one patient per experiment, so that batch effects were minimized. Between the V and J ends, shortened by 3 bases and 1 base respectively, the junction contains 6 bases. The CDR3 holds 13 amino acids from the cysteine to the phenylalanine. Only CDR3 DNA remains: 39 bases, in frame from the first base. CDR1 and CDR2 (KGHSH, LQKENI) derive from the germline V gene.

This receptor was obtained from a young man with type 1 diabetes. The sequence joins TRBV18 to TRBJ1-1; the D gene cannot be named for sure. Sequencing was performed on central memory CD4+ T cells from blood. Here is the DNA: TGTGCCAGCTCACCTCCCGGGAACACTGAAGCTTTCTTT. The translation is CASSPPGNTEAFF.